Included here is one T cell receptor beta chain sequence, with context. Its antigen specificity is not known. No much larger clone is present one base from it, and per-base qualities are unavailable. Germline trimming amounts to 3 bases on V and 5 bases on J, with 7 as the count of junction bases outside the gene matches. The CDR3 numbers 17 residues from cysteine through phenylalanine. Kept here is only the CDR3 DNA, which spans 51 bases and is read in frame from base 1. Looking up the germline V gene yields CDR1 KGHSH and CDR2 LQKENI. The record originates from a study of T cell responses to AZD1222 COVID-19 vaccine (dated by TCRdb to about 2021). For the study in its entirety: AZD1222 recipients with second doses at about 4 weeks or about 12 weeks were pooled, because spike-specific TCR depth and breadth did not differ between schedules. Enrollment into the trials was organized by age into subgroups of 18-55, 56-69 and 70-plus years, and those subgroups contained roughly 150, 30 and 60 TCR-sequenced participants, respectively. TCR sequencing covered about 230 trial participants: 200 to 210 given two doses of AZD1222 and around 26 given two doses of MenACWY control vaccine. Points the paper makes about the study in general: The whole spike protein was spanned by vaccine-associated CD4 TCRs, and dominant responses were seen in regions 160-218 and 743-854. After two AZD1222 doses, both the breadth and the depth of spike-specific TCRs were significantly higher than at day 0 and than in MenACWY recipients. Epitopes outside the regions mutated in the B.1.351 and B.1.1.7 variants were reportedly recognized by nearly half of the unique spike-specific TCRs. Because no day 14 peak-response samples were available, repertoires were characterized only after the peak T cell response. Conclusions about previously exposed vaccinees were limited because only six AZD1222 recipients were SARS-CoV-2 seropositive at baseline. Most participants were white British and females outnumbered males, and the authors suggested that clonal diversity may have been underestimated. In the small 56-69-year group, the increase in depth fell short of significance, most likely because of low power.

The CDR3 regions of human TCRbeta chains were subjected to immunosequencing. The original pipeline was this. TCRs in the repertoires were matched against a reference library of SARS-CoV-2-specific TCRs that had been generated with the MIRA antigen-specificity platform. Breadth was defined as the fraction of unique TCRs that were SARS-CoV-2-associated. Depth was defined as the fraction of total T cells that were SARS-CoV-2-associated. Each spike-specific TCR was assigned to its reactive spike region and to a CD4 or CD8 class using the MIRA data. Log10-transformed breadth and depth values were compared by one-way ANOVA with Sidak's multiple comparisons tests. TCRdb provides this immuneACCESS table in a form limited to in-frame rearrangements. Some clones are lacking; in checked studies, under half of them reflect an unresolved V gene, and why the rest are absent is not known. For V, J and clone size, that table is used; D and trimming come from the DNA. The sample table shows about 150,000 clones, and 70% to 90% are seen once. The ten largest clones add up to 4.5% to 6% of the sample.

What the time point label conveys for this sample: baseline before first vaccination. The vaccinee samples were drawn from two UK trials, COV001 and COV002, one of which was a single-blind randomized controlled phase 2/3 trial testing AZD1222 (ChAdOx1 nCoV-19) in healthy adults. Trial participant PBMC samples were collected at day 0 and day 28 after the second dose for TCRbeta chain sequencing. This TCR derives from an adult in good health. Sequenced here: peripheral blood, sampled on day 0 of AZD1222 vaccination. The sequence links TRBV18 to TRBJ2-5, with TRBD2 matching 15 junction bases. The CDR3 has the sequence CASSPGTSGRIWETQYF. The DNA is as follows: TGTGCCAGCTCACCCGGGACTAGCGGGAGGATTTGGGAGACCCAGTACTTC.